Below are 21 T cell receptor beta chains sequenced from a single sample in a study of regulatory T cells in long-lasting Graves disease. Both iRepertoire HTBI primers and Arm-PCR of CDR3 regions were used to build the TCR beta libraries. TCRdb passed the multiplex PCR reads through MiXCR, listing each CDR3 protein once. This table has some 600,000 distinct CDR3 sequences, 15% to 20% appearing once. Specified time point: newly diagnosed GD, antithyroid drugs for less than 3 months. PBMCs were the source of the RNA used for TCR sequencing. These same records also appear under a second study, on T cells in Graves' hyperthyroidism and ophthalmopathy.

Source: peripheral blood mononuclear cells (PBMCs), taken at new diagnosis, from a patient treated with antithyroid drugs. The receptors stem from a man aged 18-30 years with Graves disease.

This clonotype was found many times. As DNA, the CDR3 is TGTGCCAGCACCCCCGGAGGGACAACAGATACGCAGTATTTT. Its translation is CASTPGGTTDTQYF. V is TRBV28 and J is TRBJ2-3; either TRBD1 or TRBD2 may fit D (6 bases each). The CDR3 has 14 residues. CDR1 MDHEN and CDR2 SYDVKM come from the germline V gene. The V gene lost 7 bases and the J gene lost 3 bases, with 14 bases spanning the gap.

This clonotype has at least ten counts. The chain joins TRBV7-9 to TRBJ1-4; D possibly corresponds to TRBD1 (6 bases). CDR3 length: 13 amino acids. The V and J ends lost 4 bases and 7 bases respectively, with 10 bases between them. Germline loops: CDR1 SEHNR, CDR2 FQNEAQ (reference sequence). In nucleotides, the CDR3 is TGTGCCAGCAGCTCTGGACAGATTGAAAAACTGTTTTTT. This gives the protein CASSSGQIEKLFF.

This clonotype came up many times. The chain is built from TRBV5-1 and TRBJ1-1; weak D call: TRBD1 (5 bases). The CDR3 consists of 13 residues. The germline CDR1 and CDR2 sequences are SGHRS and YFSETQ. Trimming cost V 0 bases and J 11 bases, with 14 bases left between them. The CDR3: CASSLAGDSAAFF. As DNA, the CDR3 is TGCGCCAGCAGCTTGGCCGGGGACTCTGCGGCTTTCTTT.

This clonotype has a count of ten or more. J is TRBJ2-1 and V is TRBV5-1; 9 nucleotides agree with TRBD2. The CDR3 contains 15 residues. After removal of 0 bases from V and 8 bases from J, the junction contained 6 bases not matched to a gene. The V gene's germline CDR1 is SGHRS and CDR2 YFSETQ. CDR3 sequence reads: CASSLGGRVTDEQFF. Here the CDR3 DNA reads TGCGCCAGCAGCTTGGGCGGGAGGGTAACGGATGAGCAGTTCTTC.

CDR3 coding DNA: TGTGCCAGCAGTTTATTTACAGGGGCTGGGGCCAACGTCCTGACTTTC. Encoded protein: CASSLFTGAGANVLTF. The chain employs TRBV27 and TRBJ2-6; 7 bases line up with TRBD1. With 1 base clipped from V and 2 bases from J, the junction kept 2 bases outside the gene matches. The CDR3 totals 16 residues. Looked up from germline, CDR1 is MNHEY and CDR2 is SMNVEV (reference sequence).

This clonotype has a count of ten or more. Germline and junction disagree at one end, which may indicate a read error. J is TRBJ2-1 and V is TRBV5-1; possibly TRBD1 or TRBD2 for D (5 bases each). Germline CDR1 and CDR2: SGHRS and YFSETQ. The CDR3 runs 15 residues. The CDR3 bases are TGTGCCAGCAGCCCCAAGGGGAGCTCCTACAATGAGCAGTTCTTC. Translated: CASSPKGSSYNEQFF.

The chain carries TRBV9 and TRBJ1-3; D is unresolved. CDR1 is SGDLS and CDR2 is YYNGEE in the germline V gene. CDR3 size: 16 residues. Trimming stripped 4 bases from V and 0 bases from J, with 14 bases between. The CDR3 sequence is CASSPRGDFSGNTIYF. The CDR3 DNA reads TGTGCCAGCAGCCCTCGTGGGGATTTCTCTGGAAACACCATATATTTT. The full variable domain, completed using reference TRBV9 and TRBJ1-3, is DSGVTQTPKHLITATGQRVTLRCSPRSGDLSVYWYQQSLDQGLQFLIQYYNGEERAKGNILERFSAQQFPDLHSELNLSSLELGDSALYFCASSPRGDFSGNTIYFGEGSWLTVV.

This clonotype has a count of ten or more. The junction departs from the called germline gene at one end, perhaps through a read error. This chain joins TRBV2 and TRBJ1-2; 7 bases match TRBD1. Germline assignment: CDR1 SNHLY and CDR2 FYNNEI. This CDR3 comprises 10 residues. The CDR3 sequence: CASSDGGGYW. The CDR3 DNA sequence: TGTGCCAGCAGCGACGGAGGGGGCTATTGG.

This clonotype was detected many times. The V and J genes are TRBV5-1 and TRBJ1-2, with 9 bases identical to TRBD1. With 0 bases clipped from V and 3 bases from J, the junction kept 0 bases outside the gene matches. CDR3 length: 14 residues. The germline V gene encodes CDR1 SGHRS and CDR2 YFSETQ. This CDR3 is CASSLGQGDYGYTF. The CDR3 bases are TGCGCCAGCAGCTTGGGACAGGGGGACTATGGCTACACCTTC.

At least ten counts were recorded for this clonotype. CDR3 region: CASSLSTGPQHF. The CDR3 DNA is TGTGCCAGCAGCTTATCGACGGGGCCCCAGCATTTT. The J gene is TRBJ1-5, the V gene TRBV7-8; D is undetermined. Trimming cost V 2 bases and J 9 bases, with 8 bases left between them. This CDR3 is built from 12 residues. Germline loops: CDR1 SGHVS, CDR2 FQNEAQ.

This clonotype was seen ten or more times. The chain joins TRBV7-3 to TRBJ2-2; 12 bases are shared with TRBD2. CDR3 size: 17 residues. V lost 2 bases, J lost 3 bases, and 4 bases stayed unmatched. The germline gives CDR1 SGHTA, CDR2 FQGTGA. The CDR3 protein is CASSLLAGGPYTGELFF. The DNA for the CDR3 is TGTGCCAGCAGCTTACTAGCGGGAGGGCCCTACACCGGGGAGCTGTTTTTT.

There are a few counts of this clonotype. The V call is TRBV2, the J call TRBJ2-3; D unresolved. The CDR3 is made up of 14 amino acids. V was clipped by 6 bases and J by 0 bases, with 10 bases between them. The germline gives CDR1 SNHLY, CDR2 FYNNEI. The CDR3 here is CASRAQTSTDTQYF. The CDR3 DNA reads TGTGCCAGCAGGGCCCAGACAAGCACAGATACGCAGTATTTT.

This clonotype was found a few times. The chain links TRBV6-1 to TRBJ1-2; TRBD1 matches 8 bases. Trimming removed 7 bases from V and 4 bases from J; junction bases left unmatched: 8. CDR1 and CDR2 from the germline V gene are MNHNS and SASEGT. CDR3 length: 14 amino acids. The CDR3 protein is CASMGSGGGYGYTF. The CDR3 coding sequence is TGTGCCAGCATGGGTTCAGGGGGCGGCTATGGCTACACCTTC.

CDR3 bases: TGTGCCAGCAGTTACTCTGGCGGGAGTAAGGATGAGCAGTTCTTC. The encoded protein is CASSYSGGSKDEQFF. J is TRBJ2-1 and V is TRBV6-2 or TRBV6-3; 7 positions agree with TRBD2. J lost 8 bases, V lost 0 bases, and 7 bases had no gene match. The CDR3 spans 15 residues. Germline lookup yields CDR1 MNHEY and CDR2 SVGEGT.

Points on this clonotype: Being one base from a much bigger clone, this may be a read error. This rearrangement joins TRBV3-1 to TRBJ2-1, with D perhaps TRBD2 (5 bases). The CDR3 is 17 residues long. Germline CDR1 and CDR2: LGHDT and YNNKEL (reference sequence). V dropped 0 bases and J dropped 7 bases, with 19 bases sitting between them. The CDR3 spells CASSQDRVTGSWNEQFF. DNA for the CDR3: TGTGCCAGCAGCCAAGATAGAGTAACGGGATCGTGGAATGAGCAGTTCTTC.

The chain carries TRBV5-1 and TRBJ2-3, with TRBD2 matching 12 bases. CDR3 length: 17 residues. CDR1 and CDR2 from the germline V gene are SGHRS and YFSETQ. V gave up 0 bases and J gave up 3 bases; unmatched junction bases: 5. The CDR3 sequence: CASSLEGLAGGTDTQYF. CDR3 DNA sequence: TGCGCCAGCAGCTTGGAGGGTCTAGCGGGAGGGACAGATACGCAGTATTTT. The whole variable domain, filled in from reference TRBV5-1 and TRBJ2-3, reads KAGVTQTPRYLIKTRGQQVTLSCSPISGHRSVSWYQQTPGQGLQFLFEYFSETQRNKGNFPGRFSGRQFSNSRSEMNVSTLELGDSALYLCASSLEGLAGGTDTQYFGPGTRLTVL.

The V and J genes are TRBV11-2 and TRBJ2-3, with 8 bases lining up with TRBD1. This CDR3 has 14 residues. Germline CDR1 reads SGHAT; CDR2 reads FQNNGV. With V trimmed by 3 bases and J by 2 bases, 1 base remained unmatched. The CDR3: CASSFQGATDTQYF. The DNA for the CDR3 is TGTGCCAGCAGCTTCCAGGGGGCCACAGATACGCAGTATTTT.

There are many counts of this clonotype. V and J are TRBV27 and TRBJ2-1; 12 bases match TRBD1. The closer fit of TRBJ2-5 to the DNA end suggests the J call may be wrong. Germline CDR1 and CDR2: MNHEY and SMNVEV (reference sequence). This CDR3 comprises 15 residues. The CDR3 protein is CASSWDRGPGKTQYF. DNA of the CDR3: TGTGCCAGCAGTTGGGACAGGGGGCCGGGGAAGACCCAGTACTTC.

The table lists this clonotype with many counts. The chain couples TRBV27 to TRBJ2-7, with TRBD1 matching over 10 bases. V lost 2 bases, J lost 7 bases, and 8 bases stayed unmatched. The length of the CDR3 is 15 residues. CDR1 is MNHEY and CDR2 is SMNVEV in the germline V gene (reference sequence). The CDR3 DNA reads TGTGCCAGCAGTTTAGTTGGGACAGGGGTTTTGGAGCAGTACTTC. Its protein product is CASSLVGTGVLEQYF.

V and J are TRBV2 and TRBJ1-1; TRBD1 matches at 10 bases. V trimming: 11 bases; J trimming: 10 bases; junction bases outside the gene matches: 7. This CDR3 region has 11 residues. CDR1 and CDR2 from the germline V gene are SNHLY and FYNNEI. DNA of the CDR3: TGTGCCGCAACGGGACAGGGGATAGCTTTCTTT. This translates into CAATGQGIAFF.

This clonotype occurred a few times. The chain has TRBV10-3 and TRBJ1-1, with 8 bases matching TRBD1. Unmatched junction bases numbered 9, after V lost 5 bases and J lost 1 base. Germline assignment: CDR1 ENHRY and CDR2 SYGVKD. CDR3 length equals 16 residues. CDR3 in DNA: TGTGCCATCAGTCCTGGACAGGGTCTGGGGAACACTGAAGCTTTCTTT. Translation: CAISPGQGLGNTEAFF.